This T cell receptor beta chain was sequenced in a study of cytomegalovirus exposure and HLA in healthy donors. General observations from the study: Data from an earlier analysis indicated that most TCR beta V segments were productive either about 90% or about 30% of the time.

Concerning this clone itself: The target antigen is unknown.

Germline V lookup: CDR1 MGHRA, CDR2 YSYEKL. This CDR3 is 13 amino acids long. The junction had 1 base not matched to a gene; V was cut back by 3 bases and J by 4 bases. A multiplex PCR was run with 60 Vbeta primers and 13 Jbeta primers. Only in-frame clones appear in the TCRdb table, and some are missing; sequencing was by immunoSEQ multiplex PCR. The sample lists around 230,000 clones, around 80% occurring once. Input material: PBMCs. The chain links TRBV4-1 to TRBJ1-2; the match to TRBD1 covers 8 bases. The clonotype originates from a boy younger than 18 in good health and CMV-seronegative. CDR3 sequence: CASSQTGVYGYTF. The CDR3 DNA follows: TGCGCCAGCAGCCAGACAGGGGTCTATGGCTACACCTTC.